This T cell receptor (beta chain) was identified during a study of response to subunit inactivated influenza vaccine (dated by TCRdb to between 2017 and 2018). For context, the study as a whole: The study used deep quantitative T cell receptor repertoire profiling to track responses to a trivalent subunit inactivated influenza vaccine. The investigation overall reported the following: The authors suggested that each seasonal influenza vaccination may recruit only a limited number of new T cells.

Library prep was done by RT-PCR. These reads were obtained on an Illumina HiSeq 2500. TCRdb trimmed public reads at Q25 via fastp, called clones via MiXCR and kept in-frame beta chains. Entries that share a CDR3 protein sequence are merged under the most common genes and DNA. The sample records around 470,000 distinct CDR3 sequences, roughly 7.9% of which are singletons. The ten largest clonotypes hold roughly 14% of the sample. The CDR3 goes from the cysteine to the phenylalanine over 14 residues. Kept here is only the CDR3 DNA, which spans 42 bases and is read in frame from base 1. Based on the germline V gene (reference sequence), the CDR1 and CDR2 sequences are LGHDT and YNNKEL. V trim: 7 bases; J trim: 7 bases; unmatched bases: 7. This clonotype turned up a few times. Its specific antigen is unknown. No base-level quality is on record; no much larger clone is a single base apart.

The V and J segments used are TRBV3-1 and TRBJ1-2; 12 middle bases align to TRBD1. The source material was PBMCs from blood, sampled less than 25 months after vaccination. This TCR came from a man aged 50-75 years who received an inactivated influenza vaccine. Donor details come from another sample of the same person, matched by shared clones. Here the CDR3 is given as CASTGDRGLGGYTF. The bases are TGTGCCAGCACGGGGGACAGGGGGCTCGGTGGCTACACCTTC.